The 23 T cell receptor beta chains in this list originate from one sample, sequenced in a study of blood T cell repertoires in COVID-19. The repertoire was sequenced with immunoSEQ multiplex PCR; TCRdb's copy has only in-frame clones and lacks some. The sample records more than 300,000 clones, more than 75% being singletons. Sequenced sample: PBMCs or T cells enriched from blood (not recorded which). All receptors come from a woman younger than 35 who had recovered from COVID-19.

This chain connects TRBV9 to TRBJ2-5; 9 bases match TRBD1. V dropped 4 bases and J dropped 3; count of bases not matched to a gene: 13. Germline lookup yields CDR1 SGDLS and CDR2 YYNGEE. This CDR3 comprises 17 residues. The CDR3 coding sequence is TGTGCCAGCAGCCCCCGACAGGGGGAGAATCCAGAAGAGACCCAGTACTTC. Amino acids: CASSPRQGENPEETQYF.

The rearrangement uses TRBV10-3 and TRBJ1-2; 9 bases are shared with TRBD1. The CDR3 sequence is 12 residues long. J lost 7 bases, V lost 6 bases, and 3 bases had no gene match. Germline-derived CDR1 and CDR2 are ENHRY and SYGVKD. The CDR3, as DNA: TGTGCCATCAGCGGACAGGGGACTGGCTACACCTTC. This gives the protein CAISGQGTGYTF.

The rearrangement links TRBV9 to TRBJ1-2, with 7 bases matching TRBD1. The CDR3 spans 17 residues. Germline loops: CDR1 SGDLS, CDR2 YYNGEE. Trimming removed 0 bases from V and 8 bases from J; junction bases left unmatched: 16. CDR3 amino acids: CASSVGHQLTGPVGYTF. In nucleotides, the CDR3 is TGTGCCAGCAGCGTAGGACATCAACTGACAGGGCCCGTCGGCTACACCTTC.

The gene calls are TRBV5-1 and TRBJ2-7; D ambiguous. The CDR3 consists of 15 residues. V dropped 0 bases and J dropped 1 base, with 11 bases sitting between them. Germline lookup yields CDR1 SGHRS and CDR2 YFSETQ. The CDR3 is CASSLGPVQSYEQYF. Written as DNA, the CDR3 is TGCGCCAGCAGCTTGGGCCCCGTCCAGTCCTACGAGCAGTACTTC.

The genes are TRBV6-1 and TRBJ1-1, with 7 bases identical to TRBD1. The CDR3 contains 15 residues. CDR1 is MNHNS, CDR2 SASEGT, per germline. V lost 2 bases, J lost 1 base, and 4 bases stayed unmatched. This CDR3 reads CASSETGDPNTEAFF. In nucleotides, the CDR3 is TGTGCCAGCAGTGAAACAGGGGATCCGAACACTGAAGCTTTCTTT.

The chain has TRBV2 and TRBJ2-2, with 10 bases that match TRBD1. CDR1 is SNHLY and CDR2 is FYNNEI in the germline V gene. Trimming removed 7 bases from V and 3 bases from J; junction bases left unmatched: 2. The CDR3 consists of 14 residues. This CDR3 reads CASNGQGDTGELFF. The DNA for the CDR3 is TGTGCCAGCAACGGACAGGGGGACACCGGGGAGCTGTTTTTT. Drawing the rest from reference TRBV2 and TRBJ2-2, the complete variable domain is EPEVTQTPSHQVTQMGQEVILRCVPISNHLYFYWYRQILGQKVEFLVSFYNNEISEKSEIFDDQFSVERPDGSNFTLKIRSTKLEDSAMYFCASNGQGDTGELFFGEGSRLTVL.

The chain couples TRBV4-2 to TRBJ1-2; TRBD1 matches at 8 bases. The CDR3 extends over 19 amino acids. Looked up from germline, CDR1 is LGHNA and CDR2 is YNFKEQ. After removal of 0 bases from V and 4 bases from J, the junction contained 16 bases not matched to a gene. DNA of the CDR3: TGTGCCAGCAGCCAAGAAGTGGGCAGGGGGCCCAACTTGAGCTATGGCTACACCTTC. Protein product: CASSQEVGRGPNLSYGYTF.

CDR3 sequence: CAWSVRQGGNQPQHF. CDR3 DNA sequence: TGTGCCTGGAGTGTACGACAGGGAGGCAATCAGCCCCAGCATTTT. V gene TRBV30 combines with J gene TRBJ1-5; 7 nucleotides match TRBD1. Germline V gene lookup returns CDR1 GTSNPN and CDR2 SVGIG (reference sequence). V trimming: 0 bases; J trimming: 2 bases; junction bases outside the gene matches: 4. CDR3 length equals 15 residues.

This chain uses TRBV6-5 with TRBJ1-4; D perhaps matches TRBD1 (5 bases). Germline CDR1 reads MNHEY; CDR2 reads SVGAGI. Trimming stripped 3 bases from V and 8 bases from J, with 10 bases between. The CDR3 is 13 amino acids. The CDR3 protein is CASSYGTREKLFF. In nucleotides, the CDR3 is TGTGCCAGCAGTTATGGGACTCGAGAAAAACTGTTTTTT.

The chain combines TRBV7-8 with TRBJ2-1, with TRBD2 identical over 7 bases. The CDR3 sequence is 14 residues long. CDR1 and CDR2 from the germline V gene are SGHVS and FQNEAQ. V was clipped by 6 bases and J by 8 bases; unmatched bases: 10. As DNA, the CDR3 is TGTGCCAGCAGACCCTCTTGGGGGGGATATGAGCAGTTCTTC. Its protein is CASRPSWGGYEQFF.

CDR3 bases: TGTGCCAGCAGCGCGCAGGGTCTACAGGATGAGCAGTACTTC. Its translation: CASSAQGLQDEQYF. This chain uses TRBV9 with TRBJ2-7; D is perhaps TRBD1 (5 bases). V dropped 3 bases and J dropped 7 bases, with 17 bases sitting between them. Germline V gene sequence: CDR1 SGDLS, CDR2 YYNGEE. The CDR3 extends over 14 amino acids.

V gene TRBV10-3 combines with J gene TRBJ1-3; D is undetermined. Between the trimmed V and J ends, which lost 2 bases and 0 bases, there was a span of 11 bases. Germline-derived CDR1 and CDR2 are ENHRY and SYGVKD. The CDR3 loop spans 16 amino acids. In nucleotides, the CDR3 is TGTGCCATCAGTGAGAGGGAGGCTTCCTCTGGAAACACCATATATTTT. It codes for CAISEREASSGNTIYF.

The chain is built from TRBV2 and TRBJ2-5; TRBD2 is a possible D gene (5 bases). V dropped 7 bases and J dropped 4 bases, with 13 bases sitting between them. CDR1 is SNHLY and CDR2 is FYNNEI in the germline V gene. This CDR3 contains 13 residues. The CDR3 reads CASNSLEGETQYF. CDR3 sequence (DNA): TGTGCCAGCAACTCACTAGAAGGAGAGACCCAGTACTTC.

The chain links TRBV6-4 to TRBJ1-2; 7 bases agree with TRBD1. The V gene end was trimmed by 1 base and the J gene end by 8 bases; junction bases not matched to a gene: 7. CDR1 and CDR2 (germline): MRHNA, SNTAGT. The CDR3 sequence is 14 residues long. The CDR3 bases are TGTGCCAGCAGTGACTTTCGACAGGGCGGCGGCTACACCTTC. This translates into CASSDFRQGGGYTF.

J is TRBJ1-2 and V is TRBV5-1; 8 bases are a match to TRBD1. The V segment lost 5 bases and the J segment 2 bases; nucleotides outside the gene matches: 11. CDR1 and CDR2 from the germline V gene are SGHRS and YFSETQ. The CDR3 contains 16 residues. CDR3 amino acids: CASRLTGVAANYGYTF. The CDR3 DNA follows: TGCGCCAGCAGGCTGACAGGGGTCGCGGCGAACTATGGCTACACCTTC.

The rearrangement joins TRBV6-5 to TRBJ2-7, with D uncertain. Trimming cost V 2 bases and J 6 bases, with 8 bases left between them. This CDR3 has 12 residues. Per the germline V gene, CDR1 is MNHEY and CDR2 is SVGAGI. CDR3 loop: CASSYLSLEQYF. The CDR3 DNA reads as TGTGCCAGCAGTTACCTTAGCCTCGAGCAGTACTTC.

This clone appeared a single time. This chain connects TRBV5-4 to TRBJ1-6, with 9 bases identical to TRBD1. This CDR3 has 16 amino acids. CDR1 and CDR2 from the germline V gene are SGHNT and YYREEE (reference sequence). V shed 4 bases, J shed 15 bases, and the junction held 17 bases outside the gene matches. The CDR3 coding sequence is TGTGCCAGCAGCCGCGTCTTGGGACAGGGAGGGCGTCACCTCCACTTT. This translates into CASSRVLGQGGRHLHF.

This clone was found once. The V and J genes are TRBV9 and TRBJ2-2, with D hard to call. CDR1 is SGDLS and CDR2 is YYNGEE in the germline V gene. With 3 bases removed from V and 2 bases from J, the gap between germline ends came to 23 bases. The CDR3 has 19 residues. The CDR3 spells CASSARSSARSANTGELFF. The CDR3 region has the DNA TGTGCCAGCAGCGCCCGTAGTTCCGCCCGCTCCGCAAACACCGGGGAGCTGTTTTTT.

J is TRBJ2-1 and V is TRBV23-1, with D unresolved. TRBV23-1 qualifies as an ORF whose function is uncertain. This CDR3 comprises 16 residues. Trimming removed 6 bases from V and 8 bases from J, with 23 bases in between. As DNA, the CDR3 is TGCGCCAGCAGGACAAACCCACATCGGTGGCCCCATGAGCAGTTCTTC. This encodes CASRTNPHRWPHEQFF.

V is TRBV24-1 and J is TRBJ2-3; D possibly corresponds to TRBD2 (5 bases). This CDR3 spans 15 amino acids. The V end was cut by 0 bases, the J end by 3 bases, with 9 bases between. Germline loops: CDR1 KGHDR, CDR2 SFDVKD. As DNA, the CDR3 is TGTGCCACCAGTGATTTGGGTCGGGGAACAGATACGCAGTATTTT. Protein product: CATSDLGRGTDTQYF.

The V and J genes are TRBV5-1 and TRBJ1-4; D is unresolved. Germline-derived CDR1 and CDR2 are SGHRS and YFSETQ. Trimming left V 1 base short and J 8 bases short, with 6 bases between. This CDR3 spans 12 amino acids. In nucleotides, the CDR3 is TGCGCCAGCAGCTTGATCGGGGAAAAACTGTTTTTT. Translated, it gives CASSLIGEKLFF.

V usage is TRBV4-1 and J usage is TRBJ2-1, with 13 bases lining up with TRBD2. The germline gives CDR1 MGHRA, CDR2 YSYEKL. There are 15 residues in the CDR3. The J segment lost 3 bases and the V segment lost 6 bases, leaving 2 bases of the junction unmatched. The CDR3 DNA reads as TGCGCCAGCAGGGGGACTAGCGGGGACTACAATGAGCAGTTCTTC. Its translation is CASRGTSGDYNEQFF.

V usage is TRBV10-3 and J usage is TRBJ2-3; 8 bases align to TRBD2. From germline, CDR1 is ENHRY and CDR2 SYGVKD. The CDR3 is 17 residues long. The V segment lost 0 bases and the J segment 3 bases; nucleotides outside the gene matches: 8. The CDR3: CAISESIFGGVTDTQYF. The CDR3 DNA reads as TGTGCCATCAGTGAGTCGATTTTCGGGGGGGTAACAGATACGCAGTATTTT.